What follows are 27 T cell receptor beta chains derived from one specimen sequenced in a study of cytomegalovirus exposure and HLA in healthy donors. The PCR was carried out with 60 Vbeta primers and 13 Jbeta primers. Assay: immunoSEQ multiplex PCR; the TCRdb copy retains only in-frame clones and omits some. This sample carries about 160,000 clones, roughly four fifths of them seen once, and the ten largest clones take around 3.3%. The sample was PBMCs. These TCRs come from a woman between 40 and 55 years old in good health and CMV-seronegative.

The V call is TRBV15, the J call TRBJ2-3; maybe TRBD2 (5 bases). The V and J ends lost 0 bases and 6 bases respectively, with 7 bases between them. The CDR3 runs to 13 residues. Per the germline V gene, CDR1 is LNHNV and CDR2 is YYDKDF (reference sequence). CDR3 bases: TGTGCCACCAGCAGAGATCTAGCCGATACGCAGTATTTT. The encoded protein is CATSRDLADTQYF. Filled out from reference TRBV15 and TRBJ2-3, the complete variable domain reads DAMVIQNPRYQVTQFGKPVTLSCSQTLNHNVMYWYQQKSSQAPKLLFHYYDKDFNNEADTPDNFQSRRPNTSFCFLDIRSPGLGDTAMYLCATSRDLADTQYFGPGTRLTVL.

This sequence joins TRBV25-1 and TRBJ1-5; D gene ambiguous. Germline CDR1 MGHDK, CDR2 SYGVNS. V lost 5 bases to trimming and J lost 5 bases, with 10 bases between them. This CDR3 has 13 residues. CDR3 nucleotide sequence: TGTGCCAGCAGTCCTGAGAGAGATCAGCCCCAGCATTTT. It codes for CASSPERDQPQHF.

The chain couples TRBV18 to TRBJ2-5; 10 bases are shared with TRBD2. V gave up 1 base and J gave up 1 base; unmatched junction bases: 6. The CDR3 runs 17 residues. Germline V CDR1 and CDR2: KGHSH, LQKENI. In nucleotides, the CDR3 is TGTGCCAGCTCACCACTACCTAGCGGGGGAACCCAAGAGACCCAGTACTTC. It codes for CASSPLPSGGTQETQYF.

The chain has TRBV7-6 and TRBJ2-2; the D gene is possibly TRBD1 (6 bases). V dropped 5 bases and J dropped 6 bases, with 16 bases sitting between them. The CDR3 loop spans 15 amino acids. Germline V gives CDR1 SGHVS, CDR2 FNYEAQ. This CDR3 reads CASSPRDRFAGELFF. The CDR3 region has the DNA TGTGCCAGCAGCCCTAGAGACAGGTTTGCCGGGGAGCTGTTTTTT.

This chain joins TRBV27 and TRBJ1-4, with TRBD1 matching 7 bases. The germline CDR1 and CDR2 sequences are MNHEY and SMNVEV (reference sequence). This CDR3 comprises 15 residues. Trimming took 2 bases from V and 1 from J; bases not matched to a gene: 1. CDR3 nucleotide sequence: TGTGCCAGCAGTTTAAACAGGGGAACTAATGAAAAACTGTTTTTT. Encoded protein: CASSLNRGTNEKLFF.

The genes are TRBV19 and TRBJ2-7, with 7 positions matching TRBD1. Germline trimming cut 0 bases from V and 1 base from J; bases unmatched to any gene: 3. Germline CDR1 is LNHDA and CDR2 is SQIVND (reference sequence). This CDR3 has 15 amino acids. The CDR3 DNA is TGTGCCAGTAGTATAGAACAGGGGTTATCCTACGAGCAGTACTTC. It specifies CASSIEQGLSYEQYF.

The V call is TRBV5-1, the J call TRBJ2-1, with TRBD2 identical over 14 bases. The V and J ends lost 4 bases and 9 bases, in that order; junction bases with no gene match: 6. There are 15 residues in the CDR3. Per germline, CDR1 SGHRS and CDR2 YFSETQ. CDR3 residues: CASSPGTSGGGEQFF. In DNA, the CDR3 is TGCGCCAGCAGCCCGGGGACTAGCGGGGGCGGTGAGCAGTTCTTC.

This clone has more than one count but fewer than ten. Here the CDR3 reads CASTGGTEAFF. The CDR3 nucleotides are TGTGCCAGCACAGGGGGCACTGAAGCTTTCTTT. The chain combines TRBV6-1 with TRBJ1-1; the match to TRBD1 covers 7 bases. The CDR3 contains 11 residues. CDR1 and CDR2 (germline): MNHNS, SASEGT. Trimming took 7 bases from V and 4 from J; bases not matched to a gene: 0.

V and J are TRBV4-2 and TRBJ2-7, with D possibly being TRBD1 (8 bases). Germline loops: CDR1 LGHNA, CDR2 YNFKEQ. V lost 2 bases to trimming and J lost 7 bases, with 12 bases between them. This CDR3 is 13 amino acids long. The CDR3 DNA sequence: TGTGCCAGCAGCCAACAACAGGGGGGGGAGCAGTACTTC. Translation: CASSQQQGGEQYF.

V and J are TRBV19 and TRBJ2-5; no clear D gene. The V end was cut by 5 bases, the J end by 5 bases, with 18 bases between. The CDR3 contains 15 residues. Germline V gene sequence: CDR1 LNHDA, CDR2 SQIVND (reference sequence). DNA of the CDR3: TGTGCCAGTAGTCTCCGTCTTACGCAGAGGGAGACCCAGTACTTC. Protein: CASSLRLTQRETQYF.

The chain employs TRBV4-2 and TRBJ1-5, with D possibly matching TRBD1 (5 bases). This CDR3 comprises 15 residues. CDR1 and CDR2 (germline): LGHNA, YNFKEQ. Trimming shortened V by 1 base and J by 1 base, and 8 bases separated the two germline ends. CDR3 DNA sequence: TGTGCCAGCAGCCAAGCGGAGGGGAGCAATCAGCCCCAGCATTTT. It yields the protein CASSQAEGSNQPQHF.

This clone was seen once. This chain connects TRBV6-1 to TRBJ2-3; 7 bases align to TRBD2. V gave up 6 bases and J gave up 5 bases; unmatched junction bases: 2. CDR1 and CDR2 (germline): MNHNS, SASEGT. The CDR3 runs to 12 residues. CDR3 loop: CASRKRGDTQYF. In DNA form, the CDR3 reads TGTGCCAGCAGAAAGCGGGGAGATACGCAGTATTTT.

The rearrangement links TRBV29-1 to TRBJ1-3; no clear D. This CDR3 spans 12 amino acids. V was clipped by 4 bases and J by 4 bases, with 8 bases between them. Germline CDR1 is SQVTM and CDR2 is ANQGSEA. Here the CDR3 DNA reads TGCAGCGTTGGGGGAGCGGGAAACACCATATATTTT. Its protein is CSVGGAGNTIYF.

CDR3 coding DNA: TGTGCCAGCTCACAGGACAGGGGCTATGGCTACACCTTC. This encodes CASSQDRGYGYTF. The chain links TRBV18 to TRBJ1-2; 9 bases fit TRBD1. This CDR3 region has 13 residues. Unmatched junction bases numbered 1, after V lost 4 bases and J lost 4 bases. In germline, CDR1 is KGHSH, CDR2 LQKENI.

The table lists this clone with a few counts. The chain combines TRBV5-5 with TRBJ1-4; 7 positions match TRBD1. The germline V gene encodes CDR1 SGHKS and CDR2 YYEKEE (reference sequence). CDR3 length equals 15 residues. Trimming removed 0 bases from V and 5 bases from J; junction bases left unmatched: 4. CDR3 sequence reads: CASSLGGQTNEKLFF. The CDR3 bases are TGTGCCAGCAGCTTGGGGGGACAGACAAATGAAAAACTGTTTTTT.

J is TRBJ1-4 and V is TRBV4-2; perhaps TRBD1 as D (6 bases). Germline V gene lookup returns CDR1 LGHNA and CDR2 YNFKEQ. The CDR3 has 15 amino acids. V dropped 5 bases and J dropped 1 base, with 11 bases sitting between them. DNA of the CDR3: TGTGCCAGCAGCTACCCAGGGGTAACTAATGAAAAACTGTTTTTT. As protein: CASSYPGVTNEKLFF.

V is TRBV6-6 and J is TRBJ2-2; no firm D call. Trimming removed 2 bases from V and 4 bases from J, with 14 bases in between. The CDR3 contains 16 residues. Looked up from germline, CDR1 is MNHNY and CDR2 is SVGAGI (reference sequence). The CDR3 protein is CASSYDPIASTGELFF. Written as DNA, the CDR3 is TGTGCCAGCAGTTACGACCCCATAGCCAGCACCGGGGAGCTGTTTTTT.

This sequence joins TRBV2 and TRBJ2-5; 10 nucleotides agree with TRBD2. Germline loops: CDR1 SNHLY, CDR2 FYNNEI. The CDR3 spans 12 residues. The ends lost 10 bases at V and 5 bases at J; junction bases unmatched: 4. The CDR3 loop is CATTTSGETQYF. The CDR3 DNA sequence: TGTGCCACCACGACTAGCGGGGAGACCCAGTACTTC.

The table lists this clone with a few counts. This chain links TRBV4-1 with TRBJ2-7; D is perhaps TRBD2 (6 bases). Germline CDR1 and CDR2: MGHRA and YSYEKL. This CDR3 comprises 15 residues. Trimming left V 10 bases short and J 4 bases short, with 23 bases between. CDR3 bases: TGCGCCACCGCAGAGAAACTAGCTCCAGGGTACGAGCAGTACTTC. Protein sequence: CATAEKLAPGYEQYF.

The rearrangement links TRBV19 to TRBJ2-3, with 8 bases identical to TRBD1. This CDR3 has 16 residues. V shed 5 bases, J shed 0 bases, and the junction held 7 bases outside the gene matches. The germline V gene encodes CDR1 LNHDA and CDR2 SQIVND (reference sequence). DNA for the CDR3: TGTGCCAGTAGTCTTCGGACAGGGAGGAGCACAGATACGCAGTATTTT. Translating it yields CASSLRTGRSTDTQYF.

The chain has TRBV9 and TRBJ1-1; D is perhaps TRBD1 (6 bases). Germline V gene lookup returns CDR1 SGDLS and CDR2 YYNGEE. V lost 5 bases and J lost 4, with 15 bases in between. CDR3 length: 14 amino acids. The CDR3, as DNA: TGTGCCAGCAGTAGACAGGTTGCGGGCACTGAAGCTTTCTTT. Amino acid sequence: CASSRQVAGTEAFF.

The V gene is TRBV9, the J gene TRBJ1-1, with 7 bases fitting TRBD1. CDR1 is SGDLS and CDR2 is YYNGEE in the germline V gene. V lost 0 bases to trimming and J lost 3 bases; unmatched junction nucleotides: 5. This CDR3 is 15 amino acids long. CDR3 bases: TGTGCCAGCAGCGTAGGGGACAGAACATACACTGAAGCTTTCTTT. This sequence encodes CASSVGDRTYTEAFF.

This clone is deemed medium-sized (0.01 to 0.1%). The CDR3 DNA follows: TGTGCCAGCAGCCCCGAAGGGACAGGACGAGAGACCCAGTACTTC. This codes for CASSPEGTGRETQYF. The J gene is TRBJ2-5, the V gene TRBV9; 8 nucleotides align to TRBD1. The CDR3 runs 15 residues. V was clipped by 4 bases and J by 4 bases; unmatched bases: 9. Germline values: CDR1 SGDLS, CDR2 YYNGEE. The whole variable domain, remainder taken from reference TRBV9 and TRBJ2-5, is DSGVTQTPKHLITATGQRVTLRCSPRSGDLSVYWYQQSLDQGLQFLIQYYNGEERAKGNILERFSAQQFPDLHSELNLSSLELGDSALYFCASSPEGTGRETQYFGPGTRLLVL.

The chain couples TRBV5-1 to TRBJ2-2; possible D gene TRBD2, 5 bases. Germline V lookup: CDR1 SGHRS, CDR2 YFSETQ. The CDR3 length is 14 residues. The ends were cut back, 4 bases at V and 2 bases at J, with 9 bases in the middle. The CDR3 region is CASSEGLNTGELFF. The CDR3 region has the DNA TGCGCCAGCAGCGAGGGCCTTAACACCGGGGAGCTGTTTTTT.

To note about this clone: An end of the junction does not agree with germline; a read error may underlie this. The chain combines TRBV28 with TRBJ2-7; tentatively, D is TRBD2 (7 bases). The CDR3 length is 14 residues. CDR1 and CDR2 (germline): MDHEN, SYDVKM. CDR3 sequence: CASCFLGGANEQYF. The DNA of the CDR3 is TGTGCCAGCTGTTTCTTGGGGGGGGCGAACGAGCAGTACTTC. Full variable domain (rest looked up from reference TRBV28 and TRBJ2-7): DVKVTQSSRYLVKRTGEKVFLECVQDMDHENMFWYRQDPGLGLRLIYFSYDVKMKEKGDIPEGYSVSREKKERFSLILESASTNQTSMYLCASCFLGGANEQYFGPGTRLTVT.

This rearrangement joins TRBV10-3 to TRBJ2-3; TRBD2 matches at 7 bases. The CDR3 totals 15 residues. The germline V gene encodes CDR1 ENHRY and CDR2 SYGVKD. V dropped 6 bases and J dropped 2; count of bases not matched to a gene: 8. CDR3: CAISMTGLHTDTQYF. The CDR3 DNA is TGTGCCATCAGCATGACGGGACTACACACAGATACGCAGTATTTT.

The chain recombines TRBV5-1 with TRBJ1-2; the D is unclear. V was clipped by 1 base and J by 4 bases, with 8 bases between them. Germline loops: CDR1 SGHRS, CDR2 YFSETQ. The CDR3 has 13 residues. CDR3 bases: TGCGCCAGCAGCTTGACAGAATTCTATGGCTACACCTTC. Translating it yields CASSLTEFYGYTF. The entire variable domain, with the rest obtained from reference TRBV5-1 and TRBJ1-2, is as follows: KAGVTQTPRYLIKTRGQQVTLSCSPISGHRSVSWYQQTPGQGLQFLFEYFSETQRNKGNFPGRFSGRQFSNSRSEMNVSTLELGDSALYLCASSLTEFYGYTFGSGTRLTVV.